The T cell receptor beta chain described here comes from a study of blood T cell repertoires in COVID-19. As for the study in general: The analysed material was cDNA or gDNA that came from T cells, B-cell-depleted T cells, or PBMCs.

The CDR3 is 13 residues long. V was trimmed by 2 bases and J by 1 base, leaving 6 bases between them. Germline CDR1 SGHRS, CDR2 YFSETQ. The study recruited people aged about 18 to 95 years across some 23 US areas. Cohort assignment relied on participant-reported clinical history. A single count supports this clone. The protocol was immunoSEQ multiplex PCR, while the TCRdb copy is restricted to in-frame clones and leaves out a portion. The sample carries 180,000 or so clones, roughly 83% recorded once. The chain carries TRBV5-1 and TRBJ2-5; D call uncertain. This TCR was recovered from a man aged 40-49 years with acute COVID-19. Source material: PBMCs or T cells enriched from blood (not recorded which). The CDR3 is CASSFPSQETQYF. The CDR3 bases are TGCGCCAGCAGCTTCCCCAGCCAAGAGACCCAGTACTTC.